The sequence of this T cell receptor (beta chain) was determined in a study of cytomegalovirus exposure and HLA in healthy donors. The J segment lost 7 bases and the V segment lost 3 bases, leaving 7 bases of the junction unmatched. The CDR3 spans 14 residues. The germline CDR1 and CDR2 sequences are KGHSH and LQKENI. The PCR was carried out with 60 Vbeta primers and 13 Jbeta primers. Data came from immunoSEQ multiplex PCR; TCRdb stores just in-frame clones and leaves some out. Here the sample spans approximately 130,000 clones, roughly 70% being singletons. The clonotype comes from a middle-aged woman in good health and CMV-seropositive. V gene TRBV18 combines with J gene TRBJ1-2; TRBD1 matches 8 bases. Sequenced sample: PBMCs. The CDR3 spells CASSPSDREGGYTF. In nucleotides, the CDR3 is TGTGCCAGCTCACCCTCGGACAGGGAGGGTGGCTACACCTTC.